These T cell receptor beta chains were read from a single sample in a study of glioma-infiltrating T cells. In TCRdb, the multiplex PCR reads were re-called with MiXCR into one record per CDR3 protein. Of some 100,000 distinct CDR3 sequences listed, 25% to 30% are singletons. What was sequenced was glioma tissue, nonneoplastic brain tissue, or PBMCs (not recorded which). The receptors were sampled from a human donor with low-grade glioma or glioblastoma, undergoing nonglioma brain surgery, or in good health (not recorded which). The CDR3 runs from the conserved cysteine through the conserved F or W. D genes are given only for firm matches. Size tells how often a clone was seen (once, few, many) or the class of an expanded clone, and some rows leave it out.

-	13	-	TRBV30	TRBJ1-1	CAWRPQGTTEAFF	TGTGCCTGGAGGCCACAGGGAACCACTGAAGCTTTCTTT
-	13	many	TRBV2	TRBJ1-1	CASTFERGTEAFF	TGTGCCAGCACCTTCGAGAGGGGAACTGAAGCTTTCTTT
TRBD2	15	-	TRBV7-9	TRBJ2-1	CASSQAGISDNGQFF	TGTGCCAGCAGCCAAGCGGGGATTTCCGACAATGGGCAGTTCTTC
TRBD2	14	many	TRBV20-1	TRBJ2-7	CSARDMAGVYEQYF	TGCAGTGCTAGAGATATGGCGGGGGTATACGAGCAGTACTTC
TRBD2	16	-	TRBV24-1	TRBJ2-3	CATSDLAGGRTDTKYF	TGTGCCACCAGTGACCTAGCGGGAGGGCGCACAGATACGAAGTATTTT
-	11	many	TRBV29-1	TRBJ2-1	CSVGSYNEQFF	TGCAGCGTTGGATCTTACAATGAGCAGTTCTTC
-	18	many	TRBV6-2/TRBV6-3	TRBJ2-1	CASYWTAGGLGLANEQFF	TGTGCCAGCTACTGGACGGCCGGGGGCTTAGGTCTCGCCAATGAGCAGTTCTTC
-	15	many	TRBV4-1	TRBJ2-3	CASSQSGGRTDTQYF	TGCGCCAGCAGCCAAAGTGGGGGAAGGACAGATACGCAGTATTTT
TRBD2	18	few	TRBV4-3	TRBJ2-3	CASSQDPLKREGRITQYF	TGCGCCAGCAGCCAAGACCCCCTCAAGCGGGAGGGCAGGATTACGCAGTATTTT
-	11	few	TRBV29-1	TRBJ2-5	CSVRQQETQYF	TGCAGCGTTCGACAGCAAGAGACCCAGTACTTC
-	13	many	TRBV5-6	TRBJ2-5	CASSQGSKRPQYF	TGTGCCAGCTCCCAGGGATCCAAGAGACCCCAGTACTTC
-	14	many	TRBV7-9	TRBJ2-5	CASSLPGWGETQYF	TGTGCCAGCAGCTTACCTGGCTGGGGAGAGACCCAGTACTTC
TRBD1	15	-	TRBV4-1	TRBJ2-7	CASSQEGDRGYEQYF	TGCGCCAGCAGCCAAGAAGGGGACAGGGGTTACGAGCAGTACTTC
-	15	-	TRBV6-2/TRBV6-3	TRBJ2-1	CASSSNRENYNEQSF	TGTGCCTCCTCCAGTAACAGGGAAAACTACAATGAGCAGTCCTTC
TRBD1	15	many	TRBV12-3/TRBV12-4	TRBJ1-1	CASSLGTGAGTEAFF	TGTGCCAGCAGTTTAGGGACAGGGGCCGGCACTGAAGCTTTCTTT
-	13	many	TRBV3-1	TRBJ1-1	CASSQARGTEAFF	TGTGCCAGCAGCCAAGCGCGTGGGACTGAAGCTTTCTTT
TRBD1	16	-	TRBV12-3/TRBV12-4	TRBJ2-7	CASNKYRTGGEYEQYF	TGTGCCAGCAATAAATACCGGACAGGGGGCGAGTACGAGCAGTACTTC
-	14	-	TRBV19	TRBJ2-1	CASSMGQTHNEQFF	TGTGCCAGTAGTATGGGGCAAACCCACAATGAGCAGTTCTTC
TRBD2	14	few	TRBV7-9	TRBJ2-4	CASSPLAGGNIQYF	TGTGCCAGCAGCCCGCTAGCGGGGGGAAACATTCAGTACTTC
-	12	many	TRBV29-1	TRBJ2-2	CSADRNTGELFF	TGCAGCGCCGACAGGAACACCGGGGAGCTGTTTTTT
-	15	many	TRBV5-1	TRBJ2-4	CASSLDGRWLDIQYF	TGCGCCAGCAGCTTGGACGGCAGGTGGTTGGACATTCAGTACTTC
TRBD1	14	-	TRBV28	TRBJ2-7	CASSSARQGGEQYF	TGTGCCAGCAGTTCCGCGCGACAGGGGGGCGAGCAGTACTTC
TRBD1	15	many	TRBV18	TRBJ1-1	CASSRRQGVDTEAFF	TGTGCCAGCTCACGACGACAGGGAGTGGACACTGAAGCTTTCTTT
-	13	many	TRBV12-3/TRBV12-4	TRBJ2-7	CASSSGVGNEQYF	TGTGCCAGCAGCTCGGGAGTGGGTAACGAGCAGTACTTC
-	16	-	TRBV3-1	TRBJ2-5	CASSLGGTGAQETQYF	TGTGCCAGCAGCCTCGGGGGAACGGGAGCCCAAGAGACCCAGTACTTC
TRBD1	14	many	TRBV20-1	TRBJ1-1	CSASGGQGDTEAFF	TGCAGTGCTAGTGGCGGACAGGGGGACACTGAAGCTTTCTTT
-	13	many	TRBV7-9	TRBJ2-7	CASSLESTVEQYF	TGTGCCAGCAGCTTAGAATCAACAGTCGAGCAGTACTTC
-	15	many	TRBV12-3/TRBV12-4	TRBJ2-7	CASSVGLDVVYEQYF	TGTGCCAGCAGTGTGGGACTTGACGTTGTATACGAGCAGTACTTC
-	14	many	TRBV20-1	TRBJ2-7	CSARGPGGTYEQYF	TGCAGTGCTAGAGGTCCAGGGGGGACCTACGAGCAGTACTTC
-	16	many	TRBV4-3	TRBJ1-5	CASSQDYFQSNQPQHF	TGCGCCAGCAGCCAAGATTACTTCCAGAGCAATCAGCCCCAGCATTTT
-	14	many	TRBV6-1	TRBJ1-2	CASRSPGAGYGYTF	TGTGCCAGCAGGAGCCCCGGGGCGGGCTATGGCTACACCTTC
TRBD2	16	many	TRBV4-1	TRBJ2-7	CASSQDALAGLYEQYF	TGCGCCAGCAGCCAAGATGCGCTAGCGGGGCTATACGAGCAGTACTTC
-	12	many	TRBV20-1	TRBJ2-7	CSARRLTYEQYF	TGCAGTGCTAGAAGGCTTACCTACGAGCAGTACTTC
TRBD1	14	many	TRBV12-3/TRBV12-4	TRBJ2-5	CASTPGQVQETQYF	TGTGCCAGCACCCCCGGACAGGTACAAGAGACCCAGTACTTC
-	14	many	TRBV3-1	TRBJ1-1	CASSPRDGSREAFF	TGTGCCAGCAGTCCGAGGGATGGGAGCCGTGAAGCTTTCTTT
-	13	-	TRBV6-9	TRBJ1-3	CTSSYNREYTIYF	TGTACCAGCAGTTACAACAGGGAATACACCATATACTTT
-	15	-	TRBV4-1	TRBJ2-7	CASSQAEGQNYEQYF	TGCGCCAGCAGCCAAGCGGAGGGTCAGAACTACGAGCAGTACTTC
-	14	-	TRBV5-1	TRBJ2-5	CASSPGHSQETQYF	TGCGCCAGCAGCCCCGGACACTCCCAAGAGACCCAGTACTTC
-	14	many	TRBV3-1	TRBJ2-3	CASSVQASRYTQYF	TGTGCCAGCAGCGTACAGGCTAGCAGGTATACGCAGTATTTT
TRBD2	17	few	TRBV4-3	TRBJ2-1	CASSRRLAPSMGNEQFF	TGCGCCAGCAGCCGCCGACTAGCGCCCTCAATGGGGAATGAGCAGTTCTTC
-	18	-	TRBV11-2	TRBJ2-3	CASSLGGLWRISTDTQYF	TGTGCCAGCAGCTTAGGTGGACTGTGGCGGATCAGCACAGATACGCAGTATTTT
-	15	-	TRBV20-1	TRBJ2-1	CSSTSSHRLGYEQFF	TGCAGTTCTACTAGCAGCCATCGGTTAGGATATGAGCAGTTCTTC
TRBD2	11	-	TRBV20-1	TRBJ2-7	CSTTSGNEQYF	TGCAGTACGACTAGCGGGAACGAGCAGTACTTC
-	19	many	TRBV3-1	TRBJ2-1	CASRPRDLTSLKSSNEQFF	TGTGCCAGCAGACCCCGGGACCTAACCAGCCTCAAATCGTCCAATGAGCAGTTCTTC
-	13	many	TRBV18	TRBJ1-1	CASSPGTRTEAFF	TGTGCCAGCTCACCAGGGACTCGAACTGAAGCTTTCTTT
-	15	many	TRBV3-1	TRBJ1-1	CASSQVWQQNTEAFF	TGTGCCAGCAGCCAAGTCTGGCAGCAGAACACTGAAGCTTTCTTT
TRBD1	14	few	TRBV12-3/TRBV12-4	TRBJ2-5	CASSFGQGAETQYF	TGTGCCAGCAGTTTCGGACAGGGGGCGGAGACCCAGTACTTC
-	16	many	TRBV27	TRBJ2-3	CASSLVWDTSRDTQYF	TGTGCCAGCAGTTTAGTTTGGGACACGAGCAGAGATACGCAGTATTTT
-	15	many	TRBV11-3	TRBJ2-2	CASSPVNLNTGELFF	TGTGCCAGCAGCCCGGTAAACCTCAACACCGGGGAGCTGTTTTTT
TRBD2	18	few	TRBV4-1	TRBJ2-3	CASSPPGRGGWGTDTQYF	TGCGCCAGCAGCCCCCCAGGGCGGGGGGGATGGGGCACAGATACGCAGTATTTT